These 8 T cell receptor beta chains came from one sample sequenced in a study of cytomegalovirus exposure and HLA in healthy donors. The method was immunoSEQ multiplex PCR; TCRdb's version includes in-frame clones alone and lacks a portion of them. The sample lists 100,000 to 150,000 clones, 80% to 90% occurring once. Sequencing was done on a sample of PBMCs. The receptors were gathered from a woman under 30 in good health and CMV-seronegative.

The V and J genes are TRBV11-2 and TRBJ1-3; 9 nucleotides line up with TRBD1. CDR1 is SGHAT, CDR2 FQNNGV, per germline. CDR3 length: 14 amino acids. Trimming took 6 bases from V and 4 from J; bases not matched to a gene: 4. The CDR3 nucleotides read TGTGCCAGCAGTGGACAGGGGCTGGGAAACACCATATATTTT. It encodes CASSGQGLGNTIYF.

The V and J genes are TRBV15 and TRBJ1-1, with D unclear. The CDR3 length is 13 residues. Trimming stripped 8 bases from V and 5 bases from J, with 15 bases between. Germline V gives CDR1 LNHNV, CDR2 YYDKDF (reference sequence). The CDR3 sequence is CATGTGLVTEAFF. CDR3 in DNA: TGTGCCACCGGTACGGGATTGGTAACTGAAGCTTTCTTT. Looking up the rest from reference TRBV15 and TRBJ1-1 gives the full variable domain: DAMVIQNPRYQVTQFGKPVTLSCSQTLNHNVMYWYQQKSSQAPKLLFHYYDKDFNNEADTPDNFQSRRPNTSFCFLDIRSPGLGDTAMYLCATGTGLVTEAFFGQGTRLTVV.

The chain combines TRBV25-1 with TRBJ1-2, with TRBD1 matching over 7 bases. J lost 2 bases, V lost 11 bases, and 5 bases had no gene match. The CDR3 is 12 residues long. Germline V gives CDR1 MGHDK, CDR2 SYGVNS. DNA of the CDR3: TGTGCCTCTCAGACAGGGAACTATGGCTACACCTTC. It translates to CASQTGNYGYTF.

J is TRBJ2-1 and V is TRBV7-9; D call uncertain. V was cut by 1 base and J by 5 bases, with 6 bases left in between. The germline CDR1 and CDR2 sequences are SEHNR and FQNEAQ (reference sequence). The CDR3 is 13 residues long. CDR3 protein: CASSLVRHNEQFF. CDR3 nucleotide sequence: TGTGCCAGCAGCTTAGTGCGGCACAATGAGCAGTTCTTC.

The chain joins TRBV5-6 to TRBJ1-1; possible D gene TRBD1, 5 bases. V was shortened by 1 base and J by 10 bases, with 14 bases between the two germline ends. The germline gives CDR1 SGHDT, CDR2 YYEEEE. The CDR3 is made up of 13 amino acids. In DNA form, the CDR3 reads TGTGCCAGCAGCTTGAATACAGGATTAGGAGCTTTCTTT. Protein sequence: CASSLNTGLGAFF.

J is TRBJ1-1 and V is TRBV6-5; weak D call: TRBD1 (5 bases). The length of the CDR3 is 14 residues. V gave up 6 bases and J gave up 1 base, with 12 bases separating them. CDR1 is MNHEY, CDR2 SVGAGI, per germline. CDR3 DNA: TGTGCCAGCAGATATCAGACAGCGAACACTGAAGCTTTCTTT. Its protein product is CASRYQTANTEAFF.

V and J are TRBV19 and TRBJ1-2; tentatively, D is TRBD1 (5 bases). The CDR3 sequence is 13 residues long. Germline lookup yields CDR1 LNHDA and CDR2 SQIVND (reference sequence). The V gene lost 6 bases and the J gene lost 5 bases, with 13 bases spanning the gap. The CDR3 spells CASRAIAGYGYTF. CDR3 DNA: TGTGCCAGTAGGGCGATCGCAGGGTATGGCTACACCTTC.

V usage is TRBV19 and J usage is TRBJ1-5, with 10 bases aligning to TRBD1. With 5 bases clipped from V and 5 bases from J, the junction kept 12 bases outside the gene matches. The CDR3 sequence is 17 residues long. Germline lookup yields CDR1 LNHDA and CDR2 SQIVND (reference sequence). CDR3 sequence: CASSDIPGQGPHQPQHF. CDR3 in DNA: TGTGCCAGTAGTGACATACCGGGACAGGGGCCCCATCAGCCCCAGCATTTT.